Here is one TCR beta chain with its context. This clone occurred a few times. The specificity of this receptor is unknown. The sample holds no much larger clone one base away, and base qualities are not on file. The sample belongs to a study of cytotoxic CD8 clonotypes in ibrutinib-treated CLL (dated by TCRdb to the early 2020s). Some background on the complete study: The cohort had ten to twelve relapsed/refractory and more than 14 treatment-naive patients; some 17 were IGHV unmutated. Partial responses were observed in about 25 patients and complete responses in 2; after a median follow-up of around 68 months, remission was maintained in 15 or so patients and progression was observed in some twelve. Samples at response were collected after a median of about twelve months of treatment, with a range of about 6 to 40 months. On average, each sample yielded roughly 260,000 productive templates and 94,082 productive rearrangements. Longitudinal samples were obtainable from about 30% of the 86 participants in the trial. Cryopreserved peripheral blood mononuclear cells were obtained prior to treatment, at the time of response, and at either disease progression or sustained remission. Every sample from remission and from progressive disease was obtained while the patients were still on ibrutinib. Points the paper makes about the study in general: At ibrutinib response clonality went up, during sustained remission it held steady, and at progression it dropped back toward baseline. Public clonotypes were rare and either contracted or stayed stable during treatment, and the rise in clonality at ibrutinib response reflected the expansion of private clonotypes. Baseline clonality was found to be higher than that of age-matched healthy donors and was strongly correlated with circulating CD8+ T-cell counts. Sampling times were not matched between sustained-remission and progressing patients, and lymph node repertoires were not studied.

V and J are truncated by 3 bases and 0 bases respectively, leaving an intervening sequence of 14 bases. For CDR1 and CDR2, the germline V gene lists KGHSH and LQKENI. CDR3 length: 16 amino acids, cysteine to phenylalanine. The CDR3 DNA has 48 bases and is translated from base 1. On a MiSeq, deep resolution sequencing aimed for a depth between 1 in 1 million and 1 in 200,000 T cells, with each clonotype covered about 9.9x on average. TCR beta libraries were generated with the immunoSEQ hsTCRB Kit. Turning to the authors' computational methods: The data were analyzed with ImmunoSEQ Analyzer and ImmunoSEQ Data Assistant, and V, D and J gene assignments followed IMGT definitions. Clonality, with values ranging from 0 to 1, was calculated as one minus the normalized Shannon entropy of productive rearrangement frequencies. Public clonotype analysis was restricted to overrepresented clonotypes comprising at least 0.05% of each patient's repertoire. Fewer than 15 age-matched healthy donor repertoires from immuneACCESS served as clonality controls. TCRdb re-hosts the immuneACCESS table, in-frame sequences only. Its copies lack some clones; in the studies checked, an unresolved V gene accounts for under half of them, and the cause for the rest is not known. The DNA was the basis for D and trimming; V, J and clone size are from that table. A total of around 140,000 clones appear in this sample, 76% of them only once. The ten biggest clones cover 5.1% of the sample.

The time point label, read with the paper, signifies: approximately 25 months on ibrutinib. For TCR beta library preparation, about 2 micrograms of genomic DNA were isolated from cryopreserved PBMCs. High-throughput TCR beta sequencing was performed on longitudinal blood samples from CLL patients receiving ibrutinib monotherapy. The patients took part in an open-label, single-center phase 2 trial of ibrutinib monotherapy. Sequenced material: PBMCs, taken after 24 months of ibrutinib treatment. The clonotype was recovered from a human donor with chronic lymphocytic leukemia. The chain joins TRBV18 to TRBJ1-2; a weak D assignment points to TRBD1 (5 bases agree). Here is the DNA: TGTGCCAGCTCACCGGTGGGGGGATCTACTAACTATGGCTACACCTTC. This codes for CASSPVGGSTNYGYTF.